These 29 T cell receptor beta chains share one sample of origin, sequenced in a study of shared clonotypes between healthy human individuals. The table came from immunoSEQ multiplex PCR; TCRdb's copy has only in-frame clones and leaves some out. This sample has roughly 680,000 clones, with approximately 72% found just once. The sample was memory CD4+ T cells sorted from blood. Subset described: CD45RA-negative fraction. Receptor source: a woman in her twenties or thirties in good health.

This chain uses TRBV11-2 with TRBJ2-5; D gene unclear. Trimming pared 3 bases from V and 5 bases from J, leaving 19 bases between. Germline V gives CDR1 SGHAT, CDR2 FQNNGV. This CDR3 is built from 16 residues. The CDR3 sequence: CASSFPVEGTIETQYF. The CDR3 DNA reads TGTGCCAGCAGCTTCCCCGTCGAAGGAACAATCGAGACCCAGTACTTC.

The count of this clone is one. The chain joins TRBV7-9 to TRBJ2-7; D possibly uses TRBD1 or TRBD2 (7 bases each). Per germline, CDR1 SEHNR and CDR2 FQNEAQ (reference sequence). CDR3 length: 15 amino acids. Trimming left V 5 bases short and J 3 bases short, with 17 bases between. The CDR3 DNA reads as TGTGCCAGCAGCCCCAGGGGGGGGCCGGGCTACGAGCAGTACTTC. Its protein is CASSPRGGPGYEQYF.

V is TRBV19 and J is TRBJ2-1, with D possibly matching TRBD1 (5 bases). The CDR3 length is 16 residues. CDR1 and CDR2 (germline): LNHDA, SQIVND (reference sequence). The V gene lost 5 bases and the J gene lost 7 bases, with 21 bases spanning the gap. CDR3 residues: CASSLPFRVGWNEQFF. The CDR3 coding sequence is TGTGCCAGTAGTCTTCCCTTCAGGGTAGGGTGGAATGAGCAGTTCTTC.

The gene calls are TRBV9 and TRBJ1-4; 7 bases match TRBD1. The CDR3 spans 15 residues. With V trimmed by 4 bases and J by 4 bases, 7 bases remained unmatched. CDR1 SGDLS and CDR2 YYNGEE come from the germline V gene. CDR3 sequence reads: CASSTHYRGNEKLFF. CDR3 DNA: TGTGCCAGCAGCACCCACTACAGGGGTAATGAAAAACTGTTTTTT.

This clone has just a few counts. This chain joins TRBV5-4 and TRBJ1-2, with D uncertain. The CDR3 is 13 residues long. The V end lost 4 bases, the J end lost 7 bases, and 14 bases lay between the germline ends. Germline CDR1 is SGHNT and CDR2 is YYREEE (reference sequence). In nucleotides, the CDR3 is TGTGCCAGCAGCCCTCGAGACCCCCCTGGCTACACCTTC. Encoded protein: CASSPRDPPGYTF.

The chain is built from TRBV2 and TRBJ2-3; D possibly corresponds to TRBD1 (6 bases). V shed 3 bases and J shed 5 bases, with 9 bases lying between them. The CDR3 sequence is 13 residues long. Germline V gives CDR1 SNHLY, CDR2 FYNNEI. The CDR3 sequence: CASSDSGEDTQYF. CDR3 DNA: TGTGCCAGCAGTGATTCAGGGGAAGATACGCAGTATTTT.

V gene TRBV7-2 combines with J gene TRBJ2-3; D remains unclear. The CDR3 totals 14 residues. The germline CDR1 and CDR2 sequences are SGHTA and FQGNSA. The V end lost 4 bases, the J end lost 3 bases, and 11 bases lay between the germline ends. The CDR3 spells CASSSYLRTDTQYF. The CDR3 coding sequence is TGTGCCAGCAGCTCATACCTGCGGACAGATACGCAGTATTTT. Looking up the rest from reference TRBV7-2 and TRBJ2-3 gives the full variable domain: GAGVSQSPSNKVTEKGKDVELRCDPISGHTALYWYRQSLGQGLEFLIYFQGNSAPDKSGLPSDRFSAERTGGSVSTLTIQRTQQEDSAVYLCASSSYLRTDTQYFGPGTRLTVL.

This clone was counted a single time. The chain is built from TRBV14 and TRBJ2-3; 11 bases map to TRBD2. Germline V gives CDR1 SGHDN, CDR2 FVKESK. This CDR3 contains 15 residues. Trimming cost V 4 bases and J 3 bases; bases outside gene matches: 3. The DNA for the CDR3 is TGTGCCAGCAGCCTACTAGCGGGAGTGACAGATACGCAGTATTTT. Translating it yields CASSLLAGVTDTQYF. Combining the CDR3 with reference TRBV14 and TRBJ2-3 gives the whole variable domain EAGVTQFPSHSVIEKGQTVTLRCDPISGHDNLYWYRRVMGKEIKFLLHFVKESKQDESGMPNNRFLAERTGGTYSTLKVQPAELEDSGVYFCASSLLAGVTDTQYFGPGTRLTVL.

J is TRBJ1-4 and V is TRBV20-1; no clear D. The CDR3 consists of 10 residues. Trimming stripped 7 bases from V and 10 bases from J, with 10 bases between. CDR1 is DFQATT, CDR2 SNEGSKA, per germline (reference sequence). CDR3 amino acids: CSVNSGKLFF. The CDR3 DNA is TGCAGTGTTAATTCGGGAAAACTGTTTTTT.

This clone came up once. Here the CDR3 reads CASSYGPGLGYEQYF. The CDR3 nucleotides are TGTGCCAGCAGTTACGGACCTGGACTCGGCTACGAGCAGTACTTC. The chain carries TRBV6-5 and TRBJ2-7, with a possible D match to TRBD2 (5 bases). Trimming shortened V by 2 bases and J by 3 bases, and 14 bases separated the two germline ends. This CDR3 comprises 15 residues. Germline assignment: CDR1 MNHEY and CDR2 SVGAGI.

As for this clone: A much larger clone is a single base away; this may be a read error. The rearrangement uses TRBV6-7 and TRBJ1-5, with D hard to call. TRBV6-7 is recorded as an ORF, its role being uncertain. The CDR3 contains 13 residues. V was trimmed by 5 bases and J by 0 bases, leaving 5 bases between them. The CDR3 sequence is CASSPYSNQPQHF. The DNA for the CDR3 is TGTGCCAGCAGTCCCTATAGCAATCAGCCCCAGCATTTT.

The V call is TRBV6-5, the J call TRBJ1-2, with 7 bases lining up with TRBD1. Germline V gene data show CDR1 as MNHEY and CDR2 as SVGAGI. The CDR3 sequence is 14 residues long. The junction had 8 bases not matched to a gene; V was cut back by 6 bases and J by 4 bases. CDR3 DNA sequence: TGTGCCAGCAGCTATAACAGGGGCGTCTATGGCTACACCTTC. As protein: CASSYNRGVYGYTF.

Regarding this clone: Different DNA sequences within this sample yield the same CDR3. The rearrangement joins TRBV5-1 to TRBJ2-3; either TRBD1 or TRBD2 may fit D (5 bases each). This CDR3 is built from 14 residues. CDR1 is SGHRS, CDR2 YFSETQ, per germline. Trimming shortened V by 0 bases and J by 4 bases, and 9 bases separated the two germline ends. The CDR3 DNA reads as TGCGCCAGCAGCTTGGCGGGGCGGGCAGATACGCAGTATTTT. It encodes CASSLAGRADTQYF.

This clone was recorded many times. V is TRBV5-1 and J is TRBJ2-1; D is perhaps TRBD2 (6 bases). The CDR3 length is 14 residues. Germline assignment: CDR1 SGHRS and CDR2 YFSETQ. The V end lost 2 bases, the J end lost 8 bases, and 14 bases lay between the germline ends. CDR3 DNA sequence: TGCGCCAGCAGCTTTGGCGGTCCGGGGGATGAGCAGTTCTTC. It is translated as CASSFGGPGDEQFF.

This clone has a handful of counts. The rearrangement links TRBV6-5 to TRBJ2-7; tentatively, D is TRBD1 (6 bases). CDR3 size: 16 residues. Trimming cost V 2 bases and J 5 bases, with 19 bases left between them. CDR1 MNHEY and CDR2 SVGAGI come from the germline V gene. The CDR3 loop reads CASSYMKYTGYHEQYF. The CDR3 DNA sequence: TGTGCCAGCAGTTACATGAAGTATACAGGGTATCACGAGCAGTACTTC.

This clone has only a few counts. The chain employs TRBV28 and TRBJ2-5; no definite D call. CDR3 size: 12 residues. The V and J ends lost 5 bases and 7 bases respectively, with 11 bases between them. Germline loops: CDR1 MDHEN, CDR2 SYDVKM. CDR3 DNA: TGTGCCAGCAGTGCCGACTGGAGGACCCAGTACTTC. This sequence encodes CASSADWRTQYF.

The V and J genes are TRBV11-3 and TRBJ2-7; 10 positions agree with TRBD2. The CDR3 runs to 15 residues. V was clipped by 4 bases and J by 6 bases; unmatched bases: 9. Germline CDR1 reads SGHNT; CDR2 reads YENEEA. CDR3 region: CASSYRLAGGGEQYF. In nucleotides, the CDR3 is TGTGCCAGCAGCTATCGACTAGCGGGTGGAGGCGAGCAGTACTTC.

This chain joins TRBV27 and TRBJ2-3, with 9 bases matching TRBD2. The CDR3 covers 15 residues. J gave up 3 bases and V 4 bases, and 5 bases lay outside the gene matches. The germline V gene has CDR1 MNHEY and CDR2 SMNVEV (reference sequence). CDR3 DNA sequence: TGTGCCAGCAGTTCCGCGGGAGGGAGGACAGATACGCAGTATTTT. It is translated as CASSSAGGRTDTQYF.

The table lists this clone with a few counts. As DNA, the CDR3 is TGTGCAAGTCGCTTAGGGTATAGCGGGAGCTCCTACAATGAGCAGTTCTTC. Translated, it gives CASRLGYSGSSYNEQFF. The chain uses TRBV12-2 and TRBJ2-1; no DNA check was done on the table's D call, TRBD2. TRBV12-2 is a pseudogene locus. This CDR3 comprises 17 residues.

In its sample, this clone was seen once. CDR3 DNA sequence: TGCGCCAGCAGCTTGGCACTAGCAAGAGCACAAGAGACCCAGTACTTC. It specifies CASSLALARAQETQYF. The chain employs TRBV5-1 and TRBJ2-5; TRBD2 is a possible D gene (6 bases). The CDR3 has 16 residues. Germline V gene data show CDR1 as SGHRS and CDR2 as YFSETQ. Trimming pared 0 bases from V and 2 bases from J, leaving 14 bases between.

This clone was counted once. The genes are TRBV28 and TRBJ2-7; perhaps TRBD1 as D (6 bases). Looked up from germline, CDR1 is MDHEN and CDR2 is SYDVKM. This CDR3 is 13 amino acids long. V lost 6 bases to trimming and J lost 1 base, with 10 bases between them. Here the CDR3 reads CASRQGWSYEQYF. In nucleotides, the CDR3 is TGTGCCAGCAGACAGGGCTGGTCCTACGAGCAGTACTTC.

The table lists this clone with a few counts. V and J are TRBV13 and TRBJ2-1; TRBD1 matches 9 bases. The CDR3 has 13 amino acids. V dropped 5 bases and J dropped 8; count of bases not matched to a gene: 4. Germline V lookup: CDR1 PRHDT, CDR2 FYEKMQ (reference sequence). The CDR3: CASSQDRGDEQFF. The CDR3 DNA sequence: TGTGCCAGCAGCCAGGACAGGGGCGATGAGCAGTTCTTC. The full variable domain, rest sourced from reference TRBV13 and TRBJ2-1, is AAGVIQSPRHLIKEKRETATLKCYPIPRHDTVYWYQQGPGQDPQFLISFYEKMQSDKGSIPDRFSAQQFSDYHSELNMSSLELGDSALYFCASSQDRGDEQFFGPGTRLTVL.

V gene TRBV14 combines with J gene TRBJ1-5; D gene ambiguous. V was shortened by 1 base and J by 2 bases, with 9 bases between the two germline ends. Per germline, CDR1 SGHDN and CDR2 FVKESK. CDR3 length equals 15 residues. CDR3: CASSQGSSGNQPQHF. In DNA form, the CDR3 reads TGTGCCAGCAGCCAAGGGTCGTCCGGCAATCAGCCCCAGCATTTT.

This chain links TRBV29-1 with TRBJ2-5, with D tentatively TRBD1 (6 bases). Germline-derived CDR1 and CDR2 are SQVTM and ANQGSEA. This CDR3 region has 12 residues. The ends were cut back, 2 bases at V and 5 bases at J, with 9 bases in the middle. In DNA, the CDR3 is TGCAGCGTTGAAAGGGGGTCGGAGACCCAGTACTTC. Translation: CSVERGSETQYF.

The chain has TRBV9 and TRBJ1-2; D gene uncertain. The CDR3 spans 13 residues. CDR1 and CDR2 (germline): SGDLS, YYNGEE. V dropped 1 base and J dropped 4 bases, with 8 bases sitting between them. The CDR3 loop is CASSVSGSYGYTF. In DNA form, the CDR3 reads TGTGCCAGCAGCGTATCAGGCAGCTATGGCTACACCTTC.

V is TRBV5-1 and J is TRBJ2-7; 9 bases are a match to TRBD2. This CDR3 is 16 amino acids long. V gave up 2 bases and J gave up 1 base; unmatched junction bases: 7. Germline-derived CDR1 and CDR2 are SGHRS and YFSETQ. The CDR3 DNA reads TGCGCCAGCAGCTTAGGAGCGGGAGGTCGTTCCTACGAGCAGTACTTC. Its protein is CASSLGAGGRSYEQYF.

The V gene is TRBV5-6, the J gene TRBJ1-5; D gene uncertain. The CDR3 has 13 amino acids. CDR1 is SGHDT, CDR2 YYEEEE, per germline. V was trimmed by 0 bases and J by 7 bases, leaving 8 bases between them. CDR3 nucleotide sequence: TGTGCCAGCAGCTTGGGTCGCGTACAGCCCCAGCATTTT. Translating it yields CASSLGRVQPQHF. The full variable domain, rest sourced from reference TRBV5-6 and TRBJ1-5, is DAGVTQSPTHLIKTRGQQVTLRCSPKSGHDTVSWYQQALGQGPQFIFQYYEEEERQRGNFPDRFSGHQFPNYSSELNVNALLLGDSALYLCASSLGRVQPQHFGDGTRLSIL.

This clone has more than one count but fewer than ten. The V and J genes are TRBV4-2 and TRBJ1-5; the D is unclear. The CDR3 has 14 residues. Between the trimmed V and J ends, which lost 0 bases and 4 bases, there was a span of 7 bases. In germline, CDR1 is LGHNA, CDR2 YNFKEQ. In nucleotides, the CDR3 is TGTGCCAGCAGCCAAGATAAGAGGAATCAGCCCCAGCATTTT. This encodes CASSQDKRNQPQHF.

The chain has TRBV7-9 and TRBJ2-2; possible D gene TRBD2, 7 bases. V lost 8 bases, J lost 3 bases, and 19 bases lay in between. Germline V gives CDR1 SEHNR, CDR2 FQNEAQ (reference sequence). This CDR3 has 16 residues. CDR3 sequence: CASHPAGGLDTGELFF. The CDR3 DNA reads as TGTGCCAGCCACCCCGCCGGGGGGCTGGACACCGGGGAGCTGTTTTTT. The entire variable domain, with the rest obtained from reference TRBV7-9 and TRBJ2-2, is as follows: DTGVSQNPRHKITKRGQNVTFRCDPISEHNRLYWYRQTLGQGPEFLTYFQNEAQLEKSRLLSDRFSAERPKGSFSTLEIQRTEQGDSAMYLCASHPAGGLDTGELFFGEGSRLTVL.